The 23 T cell receptor beta chains below all came from one sample that was sequenced in a study of T cell responses to AZD1222 COVID-19 vaccine. The repertoire was sequenced with immunoSEQ multiplex PCR; TCRdb's copy has only in-frame clones and lacks some. The table lists just over 60,000 clones, about 70% of them singletons, with roughly an eighth in the top ten. Sequenced here: peripheral blood, sampled on day 0 of AZD1222 vaccination. The receptors shown here come from an adult in good health.

This clone was detected only once. The DNA for the CDR3 is TGTGCCAGCAGTAGGGAGGGGCCGATCACCGGGGAGCTGTTTTTT. Protein sequence: CASSREGPITGELFF. The rearrangement links TRBV6-2 or TRBV6-3 to TRBJ2-2; 7 nucleotides line up with TRBD2. Germline CDR1 is MNHEY and CDR2 is SVGEGT. J lost 4 bases, V lost 5 bases, and 7 bases had no gene match. The CDR3 runs 15 residues.

The chain combines TRBV5-8 with TRBJ1-1; D may be TRBD1 (6 bases). Germline V gene lookup returns CDR1 SGHTS and CDR2 YDEGEE. V gave up 7 bases and J gave up 0 bases, with 16 bases separating them. The CDR3 runs 15 residues. The CDR3 DNA sequence: TGTGCCAGCCGAGGGGGGGCTGATATGAACACTGAAGCTTTCTTT. Encoded protein: CASRGGADMNTEAFF.

This CDR3 reads CASGAASNEQFF. The CDR3 DNA is TGTGCCAGCGGGGCCGCCAGTAATGAGCAGTTCTTC. V is TRBV19 and J is TRBJ2-1, with D tentatively TRBD1 or TRBD2 (5 bases each). V was shortened by 9 bases and J by 7 bases, with 13 bases between the two germline ends. The CDR3 totals 12 residues. The germline gives CDR1 LNHDA, CDR2 SQIVND (reference sequence). The full variable domain, completed using reference TRBV19 and TRBJ2-1, is DGGITQSPKYLFRKEGQNVTLSCEQNLNHDAMYWYRQDPGQGLRLIYYSQIVNDFQKGDIAEGYSVSREKKESFPLTVTSAQKNPTAFYLCASGAASNEQFFGPGTRLTVL.

This sequence joins TRBV5-5 and TRBJ2-2; D is unresolved. This CDR3 has 13 residues. The germline V and J ends were trimmed by 2 bases and 0 bases, with 2 bases remaining between them. Germline V gene lookup returns CDR1 SGHKS and CDR2 YYEKEE (reference sequence). CDR3 nucleotides: TGTGCCAGCAGCTTCCCGAACACCGGGGAGCTGTTTTTT. Amino acids: CASSFPNTGELFF.

The chain carries TRBV3-1 (or the pseudogene TRBV3-2) and TRBJ2-7; D may be TRBD1 or TRBD2 (5 bases each). The CDR3 loop spans 14 amino acids. Per the germline V gene, CDR1 is LGHDT and CDR2 is YNNKEL (reference sequence). The germline V and J ends were trimmed by 3 bases and 7 bases, with 16 bases remaining between them. The CDR3 DNA is TGTGCCAGCAGCCAGCTCTCGGGGACGAGGGAGCAGTACTTC. It yields the protein CASSQLSGTREQYF.

The V call is TRBV3-1 (or the pseudogene TRBV3-2), the J call TRBJ2-5; 12 nucleotides line up with TRBD1. Germline CDR1 is LGHDT and CDR2 is YNNKEL (reference sequence). CDR3 length equals 13 residues. V was clipped by 5 bases and J by 5 bases; unmatched bases: 0. The CDR3 sequence: CASSGTGGETQYF. In DNA form, the CDR3 reads TGTGCCAGCAGCGGGACAGGGGGCGAGACCCAGTACTTC.

The J gene is TRBJ1-2, the V gene TRBV7-2, with a weak D call TRBD1 (6 bases). CDR3 length equals 15 residues. Trimming stripped 2 bases from V and 6 bases from J, with 16 bases between. Per germline, CDR1 SGHTA and CDR2 FQGNSA. The CDR3 loop reads CASSLPSRGVDGYTF. The CDR3 coding sequence is TGTGCCAGCAGCTTACCCTCCAGGGGTGTCGATGGCTACACCTTC.

The chain has TRBV7-9 and TRBJ2-1, with 8 bases matching TRBD2. This CDR3 is built from 15 residues. Germline V CDR1 and CDR2: SEHNR, FQNEAQ (reference sequence). V lost 2 bases, J lost 10 bases, and 10 bases stayed unmatched. Here the CDR3 reads CASSLTSGPPGEQFF. CDR3 coding DNA: TGTGCCAGCAGCTTAACTAGCGGTCCACCCGGGGAGCAGTTCTTC. Variable domain in full (rest from reference TRBV7-9 and TRBJ2-1): DTGVSQNPRHKITKRGQNVTFRCDPISEHNRLYWYRQTLGQGPEFLTYFQNEAQLEKSRLLSDRFSAERPKGSFSTLEIQRTEQGDSAMYLCASSLTSGPPGEQFFGPGTRLTVL.

There are a few counts of this clone. This sequence joins TRBV9 and TRBJ2-7; the match to TRBD1 covers 7 bases. This CDR3 is 16 amino acids long. Trimming cost V 0 bases and J 0 bases; bases outside gene matches: 6. Looked up from germline, CDR1 is SGDLS and CDR2 is YYNGEE. CDR3 coding DNA: TGTGCCAGCAGCGTAGGGACAGGAGTTTTCTCCTACGAGCAGTACTTC. Amino acid sequence: CASSVGTGVFSYEQYF. Drawing the rest from reference TRBV9 and TRBJ2-7, the complete variable domain is DSGVTQTPKHLITATGQRVTLRCSPRSGDLSVYWYQQSLDQGLQFLIQYYNGEERAKGNILERFSAQQFPDLHSELNLSSLELGDSALYFCASSVGTGVFSYEQYFGPGTRLTVT.

A note on this clone: The same CDR3 arises from other DNA sequences in this sample as well. The gene calls are TRBV12-3 or TRBV12-4 and TRBJ1-1, with a tentative D call TRBD1 (5 bases). This CDR3 is built from 13 residues. Trimming took off 3 bases at V and 2 bases at J, with 7 bases between the two ends. The CDR3 sequence: CASSFGGNTEAFF. The CDR3 region has the DNA TGTGCCAGCAGTTTTGGGGGTAACACTGAAGCTTTCTTT.

V and J are TRBV5-1 and TRBJ2-6, with D perhaps matching TRBD2 (5 bases). The V end was cut by 7 bases, the J end by 0 bases, with 8 bases between. This CDR3 has 14 residues. Germline V gives CDR1 SGHRS, CDR2 YFSETQ. The CDR3 DNA follows: TGCGCCAGCCAGGCGGGCTCTGGGGCCAACGTCCTGACTTTC. It specifies CASQAGSGANVLTF.

This rearrangement joins TRBV28 to TRBJ2-7; TRBD1 might be the D (6 bases). The V gene lost 1 base and the J gene lost 2 bases, with 12 bases spanning the gap. Germline-derived CDR1 and CDR2 are MDHEN and SYDVKM. The CDR3 is 15 amino acids. CDR3 region: CASSLYHRDTYEQYF. In DNA form, the CDR3 reads TGTGCCAGCAGTTTATACCACAGGGACACCTACGAGCAGTACTTC.

V usage is TRBV28 and J usage is TRBJ1-2; D not resolved. V was pared by 5 bases and J by 0 bases, with 13 bases between. Germline lookup yields CDR1 MDHEN and CDR2 SYDVKM. This CDR3 contains 15 residues. The CDR3 here is CASSLGGPTNYGYTF. In DNA, the CDR3 is TGTGCCAGCAGTCTAGGAGGCCCCACTAACTATGGCTACACCTTC.

V is TRBV18 and J is TRBJ1-2; 11 positions agree with TRBD1. Germline assignment: CDR1 KGHSH and CDR2 LQKENI. Germline trimming cut 6 bases from V and 11 bases from J; bases unmatched to any gene: 11. This CDR3 has 14 amino acids. The CDR3 loop is CASSSGQGADRYTF. The DNA of the CDR3 is TGTGCCAGCTCCTCAGGACAGGGGGCGGATCGTTACACCTTC.

The chain links TRBV9 to TRBJ2-2; 7 nucleotides agree with TRBD1. Germline V gene sequence: CDR1 SGDLS, CDR2 YYNGEE. J lost 2 bases, V lost 4 bases, and 8 bases had no gene match. CDR3 length equals 16 residues. The CDR3 spells CASSSRTGVNTGELFF. CDR3 DNA sequence: TGTGCCAGCAGCTCAAGGACAGGAGTAAACACCGGGGAGCTGTTTTTT.

The chain uses TRBV28 and TRBJ1-4, with D perhaps matching TRBD1 (6 bases). The CDR3 has 13 residues. With 6 bases removed from V and 3 bases from J, the gap between germline ends came to 8 bases. Germline CDR1 MDHEN, CDR2 SYDVKM. CDR3 nucleotide sequence: TGTGCCAGCAGGGACAGTGCTAATGAAAAACTGTTTTTT. Its translation is CASRDSANEKLFF. Full variable domain (rest looked up from reference TRBV28 and TRBJ1-4): DVKVTQSSRYLVKRTGEKVFLECVQDMDHENMFWYRQDPGLGLRLIYFSYDVKMKEKGDIPEGYSVSREKKERFSLILESASTNQTSMYLCASRDSANEKLFFGSGTQLSVL.

As concerns this clone: Other nucleotide sequences from this sample produce the same CDR3. The V gene is TRBV7-9, the J gene TRBJ1-1; D not resolved. Germline V gene data show CDR1 as SEHNR and CDR2 as FQNEAQ (reference sequence). The CDR3 extends over 14 amino acids. V lost 1 base, J lost 1 base, and 7 bases lay in between. The CDR3 is CASSLGTENTEAFF. In DNA form, the CDR3 reads TGTGCCAGCAGCTTAGGGACGGAGAACACTGAAGCTTTCTTT.

The V call is TRBV7-9, the J call TRBJ2-1; 7 nucleotides line up with TRBD1. CDR1 and CDR2 from the germline V gene are SEHNR and FQNEAQ (reference sequence). The CDR3 covers 15 residues. J gave up 7 bases and V 4 bases, and 10 bases lay outside the gene matches. The CDR3 coding sequence is TGTGCCAGCAGCTCGGAACAGGGGTACTTGAATGAGCAGTTCTTC. Translated: CASSSEQGYLNEQFF.

The V gene is TRBV3-1 (or the pseudogene TRBV3-2), the J gene TRBJ1-2, with 11 positions matching TRBD1. CDR3 size: 14 residues. The germline V gene has CDR1 LGHDT and CDR2 YNNKEL (reference sequence). V lost 3 bases to trimming and J lost 4 bases; unmatched junction nucleotides: 1. CDR3 nucleotide sequence: TGTGCCAGCAGCCAGGGACAGGGGGGCTATGGCTACACCTTC. This gives the protein CASSQGQGGYGYTF.

This clone was counted a few times. CDR3 amino acids: CASSPQGFPYEQYF. The CDR3 coding sequence is TGTGCCAGTAGTCCTCAGGGGTTCCCCTACGAGCAGTACTTC. This sequence joins TRBV19 and TRBJ2-7; the D gene is possibly TRBD1 (6 bases). Germline V lookup: CDR1 LNHDA, CDR2 SQIVND (reference sequence). Trimming shortened V by 5 bases and J by 2 bases, and 13 bases separated the two germline ends. This CDR3 has 14 residues.

This sequence joins TRBV4-1 and TRBJ2-5; D is tentatively TRBD1 or TRBD2 (5 bases each). The ends were cut back, 4 bases at V and 10 bases at J, with 19 bases in the middle. The CDR3 consists of 14 residues. Per the germline V gene, CDR1 is MGHRA and CDR2 is YSYEKL. CDR3 in amino acids: CASSPSRLLGDQYF. CDR3 coding DNA: TGCGCCAGCAGCCCTTCCCGACTTTTGGGGGACCAGTACTTC.

The chain has TRBV6-5 and TRBJ1-2; D perhaps matches TRBD1 (6 bases). CDR1 is MNHEY, CDR2 SVGAGI, per germline. The CDR3 loop spans 15 amino acids. V shed 6 bases and J shed 5 bases, with 19 bases lying between them. The DNA for the CDR3 is TGTGCCAGCAGAATTAAACAGGGCCAACTTTATGGCTACACCTTC. It specifies CASRIKQGQLYGYTF.

The chain combines TRBV6-6 with TRBJ2-5, with D perhaps TRBD2 (5 bases). Germline V gene sequence: CDR1 MNHNY, CDR2 SVGAGI (reference sequence). The V and J ends lost 5 bases and 8 bases respectively, with 15 bases between them. The CDR3 is made up of 13 amino acids. CDR3 loop: CASSRETWGTQYF. CDR3 DNA sequence: TGTGCCAGCAGTCGGGAAACTTGGGGAACCCAGTACTTC.